The following is a T cell receptor (beta chain) sequence with its context. Its antigen is unidentified. This specimen comes from a study of T cell responses to AZD1222 COVID-19 vaccine. Study outcomes and limitations: Receipt of two AZD1222 doses was followed by a rise in Spike-specific TCR breadth and depth. Baseline seropositives among AZD1222 recipients totaled only five to seven.

The data were produced by immunoSEQ multiplex PCR, yet TCRdb's version contains in-frame clones alone and is incomplete. The top ten hold roughly 5% of the sample, which has some 89,000 clones, around nine tenths seen once. Trimming left V 1 base short and J 5 bases short, with 10 bases between. There are 14 residues in the CDR3. Germline V CDR1 and CDR2: SGHRS, YFSETQ. The chain recombines TRBV5-1 with TRBJ1-5; D ambiguous. The sequencing used peripheral blood, collected on day 0 of MenACWY control vaccination. The clonotype originates from an adult in good health. The CDR3 region has the DNA TGCGCCAGCAGCTTGTGGGAGGGTGATCAGCCCCAGCATTTT. Translating it yields CASSLWEGDQPQHF.